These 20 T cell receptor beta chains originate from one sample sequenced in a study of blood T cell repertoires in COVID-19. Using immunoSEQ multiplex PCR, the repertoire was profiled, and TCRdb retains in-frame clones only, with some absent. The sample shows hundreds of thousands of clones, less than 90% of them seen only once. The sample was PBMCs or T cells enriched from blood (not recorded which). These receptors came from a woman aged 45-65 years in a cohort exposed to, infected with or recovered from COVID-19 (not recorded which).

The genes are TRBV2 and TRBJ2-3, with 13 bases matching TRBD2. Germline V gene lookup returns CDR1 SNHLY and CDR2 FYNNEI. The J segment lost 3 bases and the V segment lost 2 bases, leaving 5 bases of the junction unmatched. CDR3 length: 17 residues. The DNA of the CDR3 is TGTGCCAGCAGTGAATGGACTAGCGGGGGTCAGACAGATACGCAGTATTTT. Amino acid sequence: CASSEWTSGGQTDTQYF.

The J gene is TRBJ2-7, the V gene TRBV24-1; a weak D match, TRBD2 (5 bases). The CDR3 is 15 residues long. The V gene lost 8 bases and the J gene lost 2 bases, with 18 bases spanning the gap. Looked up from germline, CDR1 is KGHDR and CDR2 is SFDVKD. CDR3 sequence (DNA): TGTGCCACCAAGGAATTGGTGAACGGGACCTACGAGCAGTACTTC. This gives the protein CATKELVNGTYEQYF.

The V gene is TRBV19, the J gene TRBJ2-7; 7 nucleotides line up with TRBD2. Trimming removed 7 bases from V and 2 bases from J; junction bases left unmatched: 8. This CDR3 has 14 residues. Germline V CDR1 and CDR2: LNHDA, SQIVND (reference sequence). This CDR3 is CASKDSGPAYEQYF. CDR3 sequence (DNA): TGTGCCAGTAAGGATAGCGGGCCCGCCTACGAGCAGTACTTC.

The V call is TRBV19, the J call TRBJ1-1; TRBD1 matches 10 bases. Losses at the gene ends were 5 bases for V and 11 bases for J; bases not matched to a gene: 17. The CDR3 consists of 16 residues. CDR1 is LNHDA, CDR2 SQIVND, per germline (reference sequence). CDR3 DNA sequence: TGTGCCAGTAGTTTAACTCGCAAAGGGGGACAGGGGTTGGCTTTCTTT. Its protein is CASSLTRKGGQGLAFF.

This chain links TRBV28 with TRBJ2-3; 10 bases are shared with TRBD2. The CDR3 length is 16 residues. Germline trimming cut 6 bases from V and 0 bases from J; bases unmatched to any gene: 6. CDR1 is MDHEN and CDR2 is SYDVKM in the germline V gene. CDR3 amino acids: CASSLGLAASTDTQYF. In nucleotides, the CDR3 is TGTGCCAGCAGCCTAGGACTAGCGGCCAGCACAGATACGCAGTATTTT.

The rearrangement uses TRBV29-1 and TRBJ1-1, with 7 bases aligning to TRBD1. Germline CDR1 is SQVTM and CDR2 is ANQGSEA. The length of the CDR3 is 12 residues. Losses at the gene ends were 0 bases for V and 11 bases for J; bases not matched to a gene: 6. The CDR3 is CSVEEISGGAFF. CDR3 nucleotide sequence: TGCAGCGTTGAAGAGATTTCAGGGGGTGCTTTCTTT.

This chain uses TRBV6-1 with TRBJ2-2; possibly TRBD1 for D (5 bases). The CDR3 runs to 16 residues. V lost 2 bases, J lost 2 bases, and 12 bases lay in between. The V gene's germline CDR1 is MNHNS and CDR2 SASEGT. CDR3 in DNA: TGTGCCAGCAGTGAATGGCCCAGGGCAAACACCGGGGAGCTGTTTTTT. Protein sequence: CASSEWPRANTGELFF.

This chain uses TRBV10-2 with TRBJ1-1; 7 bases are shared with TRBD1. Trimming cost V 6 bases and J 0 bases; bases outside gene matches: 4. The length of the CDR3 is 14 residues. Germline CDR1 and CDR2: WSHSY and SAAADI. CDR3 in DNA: TGCGCCAGCAGAGCAGGACAGGTGAACACTGAAGCTTTCTTT. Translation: CASRAGQVNTEAFF.

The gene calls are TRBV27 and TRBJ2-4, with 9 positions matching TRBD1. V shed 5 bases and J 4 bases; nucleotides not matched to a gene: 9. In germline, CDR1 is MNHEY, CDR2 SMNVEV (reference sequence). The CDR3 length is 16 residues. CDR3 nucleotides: TGTGCCAGCAGTGGGGGGACGACAGGGGGTAAAAACATTCAGTACTTC. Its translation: CASSGGTTGGKNIQYF.

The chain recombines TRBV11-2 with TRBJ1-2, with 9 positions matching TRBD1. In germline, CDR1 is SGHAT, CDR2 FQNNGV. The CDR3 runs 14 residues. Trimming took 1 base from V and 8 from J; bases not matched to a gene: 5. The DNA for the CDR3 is TGTGCCAGCAGCTTAGGGACAGGGGTCGGGGGCTACACCTTC. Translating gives CASSLGTGVGGYTF.

CDR3 loop: CASSLNPGGPTIYF. The CDR3 DNA is TGTGCCAGCAGCTTAAATCCTGGAGGGCCCACCATATATTTT. The chain is built from TRBV7-2 and TRBJ1-3; D unresolved. Germline V gene data show CDR1 as SGHTA and CDR2 as FQGNSA. The CDR3 totals 14 residues. V shed 2 bases and J shed 9 bases, with 14 bases lying between them.

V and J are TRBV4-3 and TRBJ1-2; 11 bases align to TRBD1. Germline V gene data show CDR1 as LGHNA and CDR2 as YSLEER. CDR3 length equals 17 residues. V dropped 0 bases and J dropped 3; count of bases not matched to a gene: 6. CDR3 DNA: TGCGCCAGCAGCCAAGATAGGACAGGGGGCGGCTACTATGGCTACACCTTC. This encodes CASSQDRTGGGYYGYTF.

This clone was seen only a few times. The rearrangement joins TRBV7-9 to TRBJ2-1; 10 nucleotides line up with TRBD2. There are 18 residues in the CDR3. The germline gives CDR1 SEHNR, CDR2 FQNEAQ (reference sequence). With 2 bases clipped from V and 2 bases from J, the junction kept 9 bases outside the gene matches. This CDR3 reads CASSLRARSGGAYNEQFF. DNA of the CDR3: TGTGCCAGCAGCTTACGGGCGCGGAGCGGGGGGGCCTACAATGAGCAGTTCTTC.

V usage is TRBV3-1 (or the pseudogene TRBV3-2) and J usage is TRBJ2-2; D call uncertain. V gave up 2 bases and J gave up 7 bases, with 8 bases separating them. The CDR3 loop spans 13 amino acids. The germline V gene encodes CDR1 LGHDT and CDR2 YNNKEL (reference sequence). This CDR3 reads CASSQISVGELFF. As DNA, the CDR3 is TGTGCCAGCAGCCAAATTTCGGTCGGGGAGCTGTTTTTT.

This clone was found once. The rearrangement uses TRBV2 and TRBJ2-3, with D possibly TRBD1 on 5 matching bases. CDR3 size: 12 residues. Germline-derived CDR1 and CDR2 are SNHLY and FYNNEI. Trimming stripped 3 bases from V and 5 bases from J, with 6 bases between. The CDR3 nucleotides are TGTGCCAGCAGTGAGGGGCTAGATACGCAGTATTTT. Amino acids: CASSEGLDTQYF.

Written as DNA, the CDR3 is TGTGCCAGCAGTTTAATCTGGGGATGGACAGGGTGGAATGAGCAGTTCTTC. This gives the protein CASSLIWGWTGWNEQFF. The J gene is TRBJ2-1, the V gene TRBV27; 8 bases match TRBD1. V shed 2 bases and J 7 bases; nucleotides not matched to a gene: 13. This CDR3 has 17 amino acids. Germline lookup yields CDR1 MNHEY and CDR2 SMNVEV (reference sequence).

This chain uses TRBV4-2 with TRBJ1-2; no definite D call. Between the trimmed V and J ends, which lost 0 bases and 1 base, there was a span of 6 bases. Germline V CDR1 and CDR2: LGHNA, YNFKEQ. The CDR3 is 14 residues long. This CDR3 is CASSQDADNYGYTF. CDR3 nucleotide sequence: TGTGCCAGCAGCCAAGATGCAGATAACTATGGCTACACCTTC.

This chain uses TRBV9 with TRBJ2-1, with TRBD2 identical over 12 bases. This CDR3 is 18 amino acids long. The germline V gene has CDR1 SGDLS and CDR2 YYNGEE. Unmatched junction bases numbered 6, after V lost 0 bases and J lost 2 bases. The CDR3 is CASSVAPSGGAAYNEQFF. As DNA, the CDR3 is TGTGCCAGCAGCGTAGCCCCTAGCGGGGGGGCTGCCTACAATGAGCAGTTCTTC.

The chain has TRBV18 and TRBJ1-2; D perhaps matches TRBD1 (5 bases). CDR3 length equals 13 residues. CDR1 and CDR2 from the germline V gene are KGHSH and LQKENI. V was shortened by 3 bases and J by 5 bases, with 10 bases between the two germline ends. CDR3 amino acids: CASSPGQIYGYTF. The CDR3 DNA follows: TGTGCCAGCTCACCGGGGCAGATATATGGCTACACCTTC.

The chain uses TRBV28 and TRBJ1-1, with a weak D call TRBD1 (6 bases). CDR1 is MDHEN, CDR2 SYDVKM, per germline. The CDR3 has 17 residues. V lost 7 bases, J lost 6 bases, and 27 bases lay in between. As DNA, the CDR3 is TGTGCCAGCACTCCACCGGCAGGGGCCTCCCCCCAACCTGAAGCTTTCTTT. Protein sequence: CASTPPAGASPQPEAFF. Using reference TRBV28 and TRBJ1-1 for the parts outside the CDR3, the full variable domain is DVKVTQSSRYLVKRTGEKVFLECVQDMDHENMFWYRQDPGLGLRLIYFSYDVKMKEKGDIPEGYSVSREKKERFSLILESASTNQTSMYLCASTPPAGASPQPEAFFGQGTRLTVV.